A selection of T cell receptor beta chains follows, all from one sample in a study of shared clonotypes between healthy human individuals. Clones were read by immunoSEQ multiplex PCR, and TCRdb kept only the in-frame ones, dropping some. The table lists millions of clones, approximately 95% of them singletons. Sequenced material: naive CD4+ T cells from PBMCs. Every receptor here comes from a man aged 18 to 30 in good health. Some clones in this sample may be carry-over from other donors' samples. The conserved cysteine and the conserved F or W are not part of the CDR3 here.

11,TRBV30,AWSVMWATGYT
15,TRBV7-3,ASSLTPSGTTTDTQY
11,TRBV6-5,ASRLGRNYGYT
12,TRBV7-8,ASTQQRTTGELF
11,TRBV5-1,ASSPSRVSEQF
16,TRBV7-3,ASSLLGGTVSSYNEQF
13,TRBV7-2,ASSLVQAASYEQY
13,TRBV5-1,ASSLEGVWVETQY
12,TRBV5-1,ASSLAGLAAEQF
11,TRBV27,ASRYPGTDTQY
12,TRBV14,ASSLYRDNRELF
13,TRBV29-1,SVEDSREGGGELF
9,TRBV19,ATGVNQPQH
12,TRBV6-5,ASRFTGFREPQH
9,TRBV7-9,ASAGAREQY
10,TRBV29-1,SVSTPGETQY
14,TRBV29-1,SVGGTSGRALYEQY
14,TRBV2,ASSERGPWIGNTIY
12,TRBV27,ASSGTLPAYEQY
13,TRBV5-8,ASSDGLGSYNEQF
16,TRBV27,ASTPRFGSSSGANVLT
12,TRBV7-3,ASSLGGQGDIQY
13,TRBV5-1,ASSLEIGGTDTQY
11,TRBV4-1,ASSPSGADTQY
11,TRBV2,ASSTQSNQPQH
9,TRBV2,ASRGGYEQY
12,TRBV5-1,ASKLAPSSYEQY
12,TRBV30,AWRGHLTRDTQY
16,TRBV7-5,VRSSRGEREGVRYEQY
15,TRBV7-2,ANSAGEGLAGADTQY
13,TRBV7-3,ASSRAGTGSNEQF
13,TRBV2,ASSEILPETQTQY
14,TRBV4-1,ASSQGLAGGRNTQY
17,TRBV9,ASSVNEGLAGGYGETQY
16,TRBV28,ASSPWGEWRENTGELF
13,TRBV5-5,ASSSGTGDNQPQH
11,TRBV12-5,ASGLVGTGSQY
12,TRBV5-3,ARSPDGSQETQY
17,TRBV4-3,ASSQEPHPGSANTGELF
14,TRBV4-1,ASSQGAGGYTGELF
12,TRBV18,ASSAIRSSYEQY
15,TRBV27,ASSLSSPGVINEKLF
12,TRBV27,ASSPRGRNQPQH
13,TRBV6-6,ASTPGGASNQPQH
12,TRBV6-5,ASSYAAGGQPQH
13,TRBV28,ASSSRGGGNQPQH
11,TRBV28,ASSVGLSYEQY
9,TRBV11-2,ASSAGGLLH
10,TRBV7-9,ASSLVNNEQF
13,TRBV28,ASSSLAGGLYTQY
16,TRBV11-3,ASSSRLHRGSGANVLT
14,TRBV18,ASSPVPERGVYGYT
12,TRBV2,ASSARGTGYGYT
14,TRBV5-1,ASSWRVTRSGNTIY
12,TRBV27,ASSLSAGGTEAF
13,TRBV6-6,ASSPPGTTYNEQF
11,TRBV28,ASVRQNTGELF
12,TRBV28,ASSTSKTANIQY
14,TRBV28,ASSSLGGTGRETQY
11,TRBV6-6,ASSPSANYEQY